This TCR beta chain was sequenced for a study of technical replicates of blood from a few donors. Per germline, CDR1 SGHNT and CDR2 YYREEE (reference sequence). The CDR3 runs to 13 residues. V was clipped by 4 bases and J by 4 bases; unmatched bases: 2. Assay used: immunoSEQ multiplex PCR; TCRdb lists only in-frame clones, some missing. Of tens of thousands of clones in the sample, more than 90% are singletons; the top ten hold around 4.1%. This receptor was taken from a human donor in good health. Some clones in this sample may be carry-over from other donors' samples. V is TRBV5-4 and J is TRBJ1-1; 9 positions agree with TRBD1. What was sequenced was PBMCs. CDR3 bases: TGTGCCAGCAGCCCGGACAGGGGCACTGAAGCTTTCTTT. This translates into CASSPDRGTEAFF.